This TCR beta chain was captured in a study of cytomegalovirus exposure and HLA in healthy donors. Study summary: An early release of data contained about 85 million unique TCRs, which came from HLA-typed donors. The Caucasian-associated ancestry cluster held about 80% of 398 genotyped donors.

This CDR3 has 15 residues. Unmatched junction bases numbered 15, after V lost 6 bases and J lost 7 bases. Germline lookup yields CDR1 SQVTM and CDR2 ANQGSEA. Researchers ran the PCR with 60 Vbeta and 13 Jbeta primers. Generated by immunoSEQ multiplex PCR, the TCRdb table keeps only in-frame clones and is missing some. The data show 150,000 or so clones, around three quarters seen once. Broader study findings: Rare sequences made up most TCRs, while some public TCRs were found in many donors.

The donors gave bone marrow, and they were healthy. Comments on this clone: What it binds is not known.

Sequenced sample: PBMCs. The receptor was isolated from a male donor in good health and CMV-seropositive. The chain employs TRBV29-1 and TRBJ2-3; 8 positions agree with TRBD2. CDR3 in amino acids: CSVDSLLAAVYTQYF. The CDR3 DNA sequence: TGCAGCGTCGACAGCCTACTAGCGGCAGTCTATACGCAGTATTTT.